The 3 T cell receptor beta chains presented below share a single source sample, sequenced in a study of T cell responses to AZD1222 COVID-19 vaccine. Some clones are missing from TCRdb's copy, which holds only in-frame ones; the method was immunoSEQ multiplex PCR. This table holds some 90,000 clones, about 85% found once. This sample comprised peripheral blood, obtained on day 0 of AZD1222 vaccination. All receptors come from an adult in good health.

This clone is a singleton in its sample. This chain connects TRBV19 to TRBJ1-5, with D perhaps TRBD1 (5 bases). CDR1 is LNHDA and CDR2 is SQIVND in the germline V gene (reference sequence). The CDR3 contains 16 residues. The V and J ends lost 6 bases and 1 base respectively, with 16 bases between them. CDR3 in amino acids: CASRGYRDGSNQPQHF. CDR3 DNA sequence: TGTGCCAGTAGGGGATACCGGGACGGCAGCAATCAGCCCCAGCATTTT.

The V and J genes are TRBV7-8 and TRBJ1-1; D is possibly TRBD1 (6 bases). Per the germline V gene, CDR1 is SGHVS and CDR2 is FQNEAQ. The CDR3 contains 14 residues. Trimming pared 5 bases from V and 7 bases from J, leaving 17 bases between. The CDR3 reads CASSLDHREGEAFF. For the CDR3, the DNA is TGTGCCAGCAGCCTAGATCACAGGGAGGGTGAAGCTTTCTTT.

The gene calls are TRBV5-6 and TRBJ2-1; D is ambiguous. CDR1 SGHDT and CDR2 YYEEEE come from the germline V gene. Deletions cut 5 bases from V and 5 bases from J, with 5 bases between. The CDR3 covers 11 residues. CDR3: CASRKNNEQFF. In nucleotides, the CDR3 is TGTGCCAGCAGGAAAAACAATGAGCAGTTCTTC.